One and the same sample provided the 30 T cell receptor beta chains below, sequenced in a study of blood T cell repertoires in COVID-19. Sequenced by immunoSEQ multiplex PCR; TCRdb stores in-frame clones only, minus some. The table shows about 100,000 clones, with 84% occurring only once. Source material: peripheral blood. The receptors stem from a man aged 65 to 85 with active or convalescent COVID-19.

The chain couples TRBV28 to TRBJ1-2; D is perhaps TRBD1 (5 bases). This CDR3 is built from 15 residues. Trimming cost V 4 bases and J 7 bases, with 19 bases left between them. Germline V gene sequence: CDR1 MDHEN, CDR2 SYDVKM. This CDR3 is CASSSGGESFSGYTF. The CDR3 bases are TGTGCCAGCAGTTCGGGGGGAGAAAGTTTCAGTGGCTACACCTTC.

This CDR3 is CASSLNGNTEAFF. CDR3 coding DNA: TGTGCCAGCAGTTTAAACGGGAACACTGAAGCTTTCTTT. This chain connects TRBV12-3 or TRBV12-4 to TRBJ1-1; D is ambiguous. V shed 2 bases and J shed 1 base, with 5 bases lying between them. This CDR3 is 13 amino acids long.

The table lists this clone with a count of one. The chain has TRBV7-8 and TRBJ1-2; 10 positions match TRBD1. CDR1 and CDR2 from the germline V gene are SGHVS and FQNEAQ. The ends lost 5 bases at V and 2 bases at J; junction bases unmatched: 14. This CDR3 comprises 18 residues. The DNA of the CDR3 is TGTGCCAGCAGCCAACGTTCCGGGACAGGGGCGGGAAACTATGGCTACACCTTC. This gives the protein CASSQRSGTGAGNYGYTF.

This clone was picked up one time. V usage is TRBV10-1 and J usage is TRBJ2-3; 9 nucleotides agree with TRBD1. Germline-derived CDR1 and CDR2 are WNHNN and SYGVQD (reference sequence). The CDR3 spans 15 residues. The ends lost 4 bases at V and 0 bases at J; junction bases unmatched: 2. The chain's CDR3 is CASSVGTGSTDTQYF. Written as DNA, the CDR3 is TGCGCCAGCAGTGTAGGGACAGGGAGCACAGATACGCAGTATTTT.

The rearrangement uses TRBV28 and TRBJ1-5; D perhaps matches TRBD1 (6 bases). The V gene's germline CDR1 is MDHEN and CDR2 SYDVKM. V was cut by 2 bases and J by 0 bases, with 17 bases left in between. The CDR3 runs 18 residues. The CDR3 DNA reads as TGTGCCAGCAGTTTAAGTGGGACAACTTTTTTTAGCAATCAGCCCCAGCATTTT. Translation gives CASSLSGTTFFSNQPQHF.

This rearrangement joins TRBV6-5 to TRBJ2-7, with D uncertain. V was clipped by 3 bases and J by 4 bases, with 7 bases between them. Germline V gene lookup returns CDR1 MNHEY and CDR2 SVGAGI. CDR3 length equals 12 residues. In DNA form, the CDR3 reads TGTGCCAGCAGTTATTTATTGTACGAGCAGTACTTC. Translation: CASSYLLYEQYF.

The chain carries TRBV7-6 and TRBJ2-5; D may be TRBD2 (6 bases). This CDR3 has 14 residues. The germline gives CDR1 SGHVS, CDR2 FNYEAQ. V was cut by 5 bases and J by 5 bases, with 15 bases left in between. The CDR3 bases are TGTGCCAGCAGCCGCGGGACCACAAAGGAGACCCAGTACTTC. This translates into CASSRGTTKETQYF.

The rearrangement links TRBV27 to TRBJ2-3; D unclear. CDR3 length: 13 amino acids. Germline V gene data show CDR1 as MNHEY and CDR2 as SMNVEV (reference sequence). The ends were cut back, 4 bases at V and 0 bases at J, with 5 bases in the middle. The CDR3 nucleotides read TGTGCCAGCAGTTCCCCTAGCACAGATACGCAGTATTTT. It translates to CASSSPSTDTQYF.

The gene calls are TRBV19 and TRBJ2-3; a weak D match, TRBD2 (6 bases). This CDR3 region has 15 residues. Per the germline V gene, CDR1 is LNHDA and CDR2 is SQIVND (reference sequence). V was pared by 7 bases and J by 4 bases, with 18 bases between. The CDR3 DNA is TGTGCCAGTAAAGGTGGGGACTCACGGTCAGATACGCAGTATTTT. Translated, it gives CASKGGDSRSDTQYF. The complete variable domain, with remaining parts taken from reference TRBV19 and TRBJ2-3, reads DGGITQSPKYLFRKEGQNVTLSCEQNLNHDAMYWYRQDPGQGLRLIYYSQIVNDFQKGDIAEGYSVSREKKESFPLTVTSAQKNPTAFYLCASKGGDSRSDTQYFGPGTRLTVL.

The V call is TRBV19, the J call TRBJ1-5; 9 bases are shared with TRBD1. V was clipped by 8 bases and J by 11 bases; unmatched bases: 10. CDR1 LNHDA and CDR2 SQIVND come from the germline V gene (reference sequence). The CDR3 sequence is 13 residues long. DNA for the CDR3: TGTGCCAGTCGGGACAGGGTGATTATGGCCCAGCATTTT. This sequence encodes CASRDRVIMAQHF.

The chain links TRBV7-8 to TRBJ1-5; 11 positions match TRBD1. Trimming took 4 bases from V and 4 from J; bases not matched to a gene: 3. Per germline, CDR1 SGHVS and CDR2 FQNEAQ. The CDR3 loop spans 15 amino acids. The CDR3 loop is CASSSGTGGNQPQHF. The CDR3 bases are TGTGCCAGCAGCTCGGGGACAGGGGGGAATCAGCCCCAGCATTTT.

The rearrangement links TRBV19 to TRBJ1-6, with D possibly being TRBD1 (6 bases). Germline values: CDR1 LNHDA, CDR2 SQIVND (reference sequence). This CDR3 contains 17 residues. Trimming stripped 5 bases from V and 3 bases from J, with 17 bases between. The CDR3 loop reads CASSDRPRALYNSPLHF. In nucleotides, the CDR3 is TGTGCCAGTAGTGACAGGCCGAGGGCCCTCTATAATTCACCCCTCCACTTT.

This chain uses TRBV5-6 with TRBJ2-6, with 7 nucleotides matching TRBD1. This CDR3 has 16 amino acids. Trimming cost V 3 bases and J 3 bases; bases outside gene matches: 6. CDR1 and CDR2 (germline): SGHDT, YYEEEE. CDR3 loop: CASSSSTGFGANVLTF. The CDR3, as DNA: TGTGCCAGCAGCTCCTCGACAGGGTTTGGGGCCAACGTCCTGACTTTC.

The chain combines TRBV6-1 with TRBJ2-2; 7 nucleotides align to TRBD1. There are 15 residues in the CDR3. With V trimmed by 7 bases and J by 3 bases, 8 bases remained unmatched. Germline CDR1 is MNHNS and CDR2 is SASEGT. The CDR3 DNA reads TGTGCCAGCAACTTACAGGGGCCGGACACCGGGGAGCTGTTTTTT. It yields the protein CASNLQGPDTGELFF.

V gene TRBV30 combines with J gene TRBJ2-5, with 9 bases aligning to TRBD1. V was pared by 1 base and J by 3 bases, with 9 bases of the junction left unmatched. The CDR3 extends over 16 amino acids. Per the germline V gene, CDR1 is GTSNPN and CDR2 is SVGIG (reference sequence). The CDR3 spells CAWSEGTGFREETQYF. The CDR3, as DNA: TGTGCCTGGAGTGAAGGGACAGGGTTTAGGGAAGAGACCCAGTACTTC.

V gene TRBV5-1 combines with J gene TRBJ1-2; unclear D gene. This CDR3 has 14 amino acids. Trimming removed 1 base at V and 2 bases at J, with 9 bases between. The germline V gene has CDR1 SGHRS and CDR2 YFSETQ. CDR3 DNA sequence: TGCGCCAGCAGCTTGTCGACAACCAACTATGGCTACACCTTC. This codes for CASSLSTTNYGYTF.

The J gene is TRBJ1-1, the V gene TRBV3-1 (or the pseudogene TRBV3-2); TRBD1 is a possible D gene (6 bases). The CDR3 extends over 14 amino acids. V lost 1 base, J lost 6 bases, and 12 bases lay in between. The germline CDR1 and CDR2 sequences are LGHDT and YNNKEL (reference sequence). The CDR3 region is CASSQAAGAAEAFF. The CDR3 nucleotides are TGTGCCAGCAGCCAAGCGGCAGGGGCGGCTGAAGCTTTCTTT.

This chain connects TRBV9 to TRBJ1-1; D unresolved. Germline V CDR1 and CDR2: SGDLS, YYNGEE. V was shortened by 0 bases and J by 5 bases, with 14 bases between the two germline ends. CDR3 length equals 15 residues. This CDR3 is CASSVENSLRTEAFF. The CDR3 DNA follows: TGTGCCAGCAGCGTAGAAAACTCTCTGAGGACTGAAGCTTTCTTT.

The CDR3 loop reads CASSPPGRGNNQPQHF. The CDR3 DNA reads as TGTGCCAGCAGTCCCCCGGGGAGGGGCAACAATCAGCCCCAGCATTTT. V gene TRBV28 combines with J gene TRBJ1-5; weak D call: TRBD1 (5 bases). Germline V gene data show CDR1 as MDHEN and CDR2 as SYDVKM. The CDR3 runs 16 residues. Trimming left V 5 bases short and J 3 bases short, with 17 bases between.

The V gene is TRBV7-2, the J gene TRBJ1-1; D is perhaps TRBD1 (5 bases). This CDR3 spans 15 amino acids. V was clipped by 1 base and J by 2 bases, with 11 bases between them. Germline V gives CDR1 SGHTA, CDR2 FQGNSA. CDR3 loop: CASSLGGGANTEAFF. The CDR3 bases are TGTGCCAGCAGCTTAGGGGGAGGGGCAAACACTGAAGCTTTCTTT.

V usage is TRBV6-6 and J usage is TRBJ1-2, with D possibly matching TRBD1 (6 bases). V shed 1 base and J shed 6 bases, with 12 bases lying between them. The CDR3 spans 14 residues. CDR1 is MNHNY, CDR2 SVGAGI, per germline (reference sequence). The CDR3 sequence is CASSYYRDTDGYTF. CDR3 DNA: TGTGCCAGCAGTTACTACAGGGACACCGATGGCTACACCTTC.

The genes are TRBV18 and TRBJ2-1; TRBD1 agrees at 9 bases. The CDR3 is 15 residues long. Germline-derived CDR1 and CDR2 are KGHSH and LQKENI. Trimming removed 6 bases from V and 0 bases from J; junction bases left unmatched: 3. The DNA for the CDR3 is TGTGCCAGCTCGGGACAGGGAGGCTCCTACAATGAGCAGTTCTTC. It translates to CASSGQGGSYNEQFF.

The chain recombines TRBV29-1 with TRBJ1-1; D unresolved. There are 18 residues in the CDR3. Trimming cost V 4 bases and J 6 bases, with 30 bases left between them. CDR1 is SQVTM and CDR2 is ANQGSEA in the germline V gene. The CDR3: CSVGHRGPPTGNPPEAFF. CDR3 sequence (DNA): TGCAGCGTTGGCCACAGAGGGCCACCGACGGGGAATCCGCCTGAAGCTTTCTTT.

The chain carries TRBV30 and TRBJ1-5; possible D gene TRBD1, 6 bases. The germline gives CDR1 GTSNPN, CDR2 SVGIG (reference sequence). V was trimmed by 0 bases and J by 3 bases, leaving 12 bases between them. The CDR3 is 15 amino acids. The CDR3 nucleotides are TGTGCCTGGAGTGTTCCCGGGACATACAATCAGCCCCAGCATTTT. Its translation is CAWSVPGTYNQPQHF.

The rearrangement links TRBV5-1 to TRBJ1-5; D may be TRBD1 (6 bases). CDR3 length: 15 amino acids. Trimming pared 1 base from V and 6 bases from J, leaving 14 bases between. Germline CDR1 SGHRS, CDR2 YFSETQ. The DNA for the CDR3 is TGCGCCAGCAGCTTGCTTCCAGGGGAGAGTCAGCCCCAGCATTTT. Amino acid sequence: CASSLLPGESQPQHF.

The chain is built from TRBV5-4 and TRBJ1-3; TRBD1 matches at 7 bases. Germline V lookup: CDR1 SGHNT, CDR2 YYREEE (reference sequence). This CDR3 comprises 17 residues. The J segment lost 0 bases and the V segment lost 5 bases, leaving 11 bases of the junction unmatched. The chain's CDR3 is CASSYQNRGVSGNTIYF. The CDR3 coding sequence is TGTGCCAGCAGTTACCAAAACAGGGGTGTCTCTGGAAACACCATATATTTT.

This clone was detected once. This sequence joins TRBV19 and TRBJ2-3; D possibly corresponds to TRBD1 (6 bases). This CDR3 comprises 15 residues. Trimming removed 3 bases at V and 2 bases at J, with 12 bases between. The germline CDR1 and CDR2 sequences are LNHDA and SQIVND (reference sequence). The CDR3 sequence: CASSIQDRITDTQYF. CDR3 DNA sequence: TGTGCCAGTAGTATCCAGGACAGAATCACAGATACGCAGTATTTT.

This clone was observed a handful of times. This chain connects TRBV5-1 to TRBJ2-2; D may be TRBD1 (6 bases). There are 15 residues in the CDR3. Trimming left V 5 bases short and J 6 bases short, with 17 bases between. Germline-derived CDR1 and CDR2 are SGHRS and YFSETQ. The CDR3 is CASRPATGNSGELFF. The CDR3 DNA sequence: TGCGCCAGCAGACCCGCAACAGGGAATTCCGGGGAGCTGTTTTTT.

Only one count was recorded for this clone. As DNA, the CDR3 is TGTGCCAGCAGTGGCGGGGGGACAGGGGGAGGCGAAAAACTGTTTTTT. This codes for CASSGGGTGGGEKLFF. The chain combines TRBV2 with TRBJ1-4, with 11 bases identical to TRBD1. CDR1 SNHLY and CDR2 FYNNEI come from the germline V gene. V was clipped by 4 bases and J by 8 bases; unmatched bases: 9. The CDR3 contains 16 residues.

The chain combines TRBV27 with TRBJ2-7; 7 bases are a match to TRBD1. CDR1 and CDR2 (germline): MNHEY, SMNVEV (reference sequence). This CDR3 spans 14 amino acids. V gave up 5 bases and J gave up 2 bases; unmatched junction bases: 6. The CDR3 DNA reads TGTGCCAGCAGTGACCGGGACAGAGCCTACGAGCAGTACTTC. Translated, it gives CASSDRDRAYEQYF.